This TCR beta chain was captured by sequencing in a study of T cells after yellow fever vaccination (dated by TCRdb to about 2019). Background on the whole study: Libraries from fractions with low cell numbers were prepared with the SMART-Seq v4 Ultra Low Input RNA kit. Blood was collected at multiple timepoints before and after primary and secondary immunization, and bulk PBMC replicates and cell subsets were isolated. Two healthy male donors, one aged 18 to 29 and one aged 30 to 40 years, were included in the cohort. To follow T-cell clones before and after both primary and booster YFV17D yellow fever vaccination, bulk TCR alpha and beta repertoires underwent longitudinal sequencing. Overall study results and their limits: Only two donors were included in the study, so the extent to which the findings can be generalized is limited. FACS-sorted repertoires could contain abundant contaminating clonotypes from the bulk population, so computational filtering was required. A small share of clonotypes was detected in both CD4 and CD8 compartments, with the overlap likely arising from convergent recombination. After the booster, most of the clones that had expanded following primary vaccination were detected again (around 97% of CD4 and 80% to 90% of CD8), which suggests that memory was broadly maintained. The secondary T-cell response was found to be weaker but faster than the primary response, with a peak reached on day 5 rather than on day 15.

TCR cDNA was synthesized by 5'RACE template switching, which introduced a universal primer site and unique molecular identifiers. Priming for cDNA synthesis came from both the TCR alpha and TCR beta constant segments. Libraries were amplified in two PCR steps, with sample barcodes and sequencing adapters added in the second step. Libraries were sequenced on Illumina HiSeq 2500 (2x100 bp) or NovaSeq (2x150 bp). The study's processing was this. MIGEC handled demultiplexing of reads and collapsing into UMI consensus sequences, while MiXCR performed V(D)J alignment. Clonotypes responding to the vaccine were identified with edgeR on replicate PBMC samples, with the criteria of FDR below 0.01 and a log2 fold change above 5 up to day 15. Bulk clonotypes were assigned CD4 or CD8 identity according to which sequenced CD4 or CD8 repertoire held them at higher abundance. TCRdb's own reprocessing of the public reads used fastp at Q25 and MiXCR and kept productive beta chains. CDR3 protein duplicates are merged, each entry listing the most common genes and DNA. The authors' filters were not applied to this entry. Recorded for this sample are tens of thousands of distinct CDR3 sequences; more than 5.5% of them occurred a single time. The ten largest clonotypes hold roughly 40% of the sample.

The treatment or condition label for this specimen denotes: live attenuated yellow fever vaccine strain. A standard Ficoll-Paque protocol was used to isolate PBMCs from peripheral blood. Dynabeads CD4 and CD8 positive selection kits were used to isolate the CD4 and CD8 T-cell fractions. TriZol was used to extract RNA from bulk PBMCs, from CD4 and CD8 fractions, and from dextramer-positive and dextramer-negative fractions. Note on this clonotype: Its antigen is currently not known. Base qualities were left out, and no much larger clone turns up one base away.

V lost 2 bases and J lost 4 bases; the stretch between them is 9 bases long. Spanning cysteine to phenylalanine, the CDR3 consists of 14 amino acids. CDR3 DNA only is kept here, 42 bases in frame from base 1. The germline V gene provides CDR1 MNHEY and CDR2 SVGAGI. Sequencing was performed on CD8+ T cells sorted from PBMCs, taken on the day of the first yellow fever vaccination. This chain is built from TRBV6-5 and TRBJ1-3; no D gene can be assigned with confidence. The sequence derives from a man younger than 35 who received the YFV17D yellow fever vaccine. The nucleotide sequence reads as follows: TGTGCCAGCAGTTACCGATCGATAGGAAACACCATATATTTT. The translation is CASSYRSIGNTIYF.